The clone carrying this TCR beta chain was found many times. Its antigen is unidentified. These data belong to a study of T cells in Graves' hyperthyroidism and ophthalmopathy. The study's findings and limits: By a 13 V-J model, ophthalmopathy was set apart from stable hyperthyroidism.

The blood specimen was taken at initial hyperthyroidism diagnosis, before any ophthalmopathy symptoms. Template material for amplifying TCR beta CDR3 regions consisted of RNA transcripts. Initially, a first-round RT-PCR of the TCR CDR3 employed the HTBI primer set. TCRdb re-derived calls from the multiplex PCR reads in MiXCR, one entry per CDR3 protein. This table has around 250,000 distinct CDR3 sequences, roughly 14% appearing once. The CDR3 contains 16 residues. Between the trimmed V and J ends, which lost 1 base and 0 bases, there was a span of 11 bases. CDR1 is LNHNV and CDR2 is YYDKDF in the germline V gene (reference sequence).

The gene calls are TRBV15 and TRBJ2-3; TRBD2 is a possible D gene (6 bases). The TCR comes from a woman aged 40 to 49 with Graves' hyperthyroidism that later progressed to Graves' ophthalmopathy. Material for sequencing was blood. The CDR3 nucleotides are TGTGCCACCAGCAGAGCCGCCGGGACTAGCACAGATACGCAGTATTTT. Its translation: CATSRAAGTSTDTQYF.